Below, 9 T cell receptor beta chains from the same sample are listed, as sequenced in a study of blood T cell repertoires in COVID-19. Generated by immunoSEQ multiplex PCR, the TCRdb table keeps only in-frame clones and is missing some. The sample holds about 18,000 clones, about 91% seen once. The specimen sequenced was PBMCs or T cells enriched from blood (not recorded which). These receptors all stem from a woman in her 30s who had recovered from COVID-19.

The V gene is TRBV5-1, the J gene TRBJ2-4; a possible D gene is TRBD2 (6 bases). The CDR3 has 15 residues. Germline-derived CDR1 and CDR2 are SGHRS and YFSETQ. V was shortened by 4 bases and J by 0 bases, with 11 bases between the two germline ends. CDR3 DNA: TGCGCCAGCAGCGACGGGACTCTAGCCAAAAACATTCAGTACTTC. Protein sequence: CASSDGTLAKNIQYF.

The chain couples TRBV9 to TRBJ1-6; 8 positions match TRBD1. The CDR3 contains 14 residues. CDR1 SGDLS and CDR2 YYNGEE come from the germline V gene. V dropped 4 bases and J dropped 10; count of bases not matched to a gene: 7. The CDR3, as DNA: TGTGCCAGCAGCCCCCAGGACAGGGACTCACCCCTCCACTTT. Translation gives CASSPQDRDSPLHF. The full variable domain, rest sourced from reference TRBV9 and TRBJ1-6, is DSGVTQTPKHLITATGQRVTLRCSPRSGDLSVYWYQQSLDQGLQFLIQYYNGEERAKGNILERFSAQQFPDLHSELNLSSLELGDSALYFCASSPQDRDSPLHFGNGTRLTVT.

This clone was recorded only once. One junction end disagrees with the germline gene, perhaps due to a read error. This chain joins TRBV30 and TRBJ2-1; a possible D gene is TRBD1 (6 bases). Germline loops: CDR1 GTSNPN, CDR2 SVGIG (reference sequence). The length of the CDR3 is 14 residues. The CDR3 protein is CAWTHGQSSNEQFF. CDR3 bases: TGTGCCTGGACCCACGGACAGTCCTCCAATGAGCAGTTCTTC.

The chain employs TRBV7-3 and TRBJ2-1; 9 bases agree with TRBD2. Germline values: CDR1 SGHTA, CDR2 FQGTGA. There are 15 residues in the CDR3. The V gene end was trimmed by 3 bases and the J gene end by 7 bases; junction bases not matched to a gene: 7. In DNA, the CDR3 is TGTGCCAGCAGCTTCTACGCGGGGGGGCTAAATGAGCAGTTCTTC. Protein: CASSFYAGGLNEQFF.

The DNA of the CDR3 is TGTGCCAGCAGCCAATTCGAGGGGGCACAAGAGACCCAGTACTTC. Its translation is CASSQFEGAQETQYF. This chain connects TRBV3-1 (or the pseudogene TRBV3-2) to TRBJ2-5; 7 bases match TRBD1. V lost 2 bases to trimming and J lost 2 bases; unmatched junction nucleotides: 5. Germline V lookup: CDR1 LGHDT, CDR2 YNNKEL (reference sequence). The CDR3 runs to 15 residues.

V gene TRBV27 combines with J gene TRBJ2-2; tentative D call: TRBD2 (6 bases). Trimming took 0 bases from V and 4 from J, leaving 12 bases between them. This CDR3 has 16 amino acids. Per the germline V gene, CDR1 is MNHEY and CDR2 is SMNVEV (reference sequence). For the CDR3, the DNA is TGTGCCAGCAGTTTATCGGTGGGGGGTGGCACCGGGGAGCTGTTTTTT. It is translated as CASSLSVGGGTGELFF.

The rearrangement links TRBV3-1 (or the pseudogene TRBV3-2) to TRBJ1-2; 10 bases are a match to TRBD1. Looked up from germline, CDR1 is LGHDT and CDR2 is YNNKEL (reference sequence). This CDR3 spans 13 amino acids. V lost 5 bases to trimming and J lost 8 bases; unmatched junction nucleotides: 5. The CDR3 region has the DNA TGTGCCAGCAGCACAGGACAGGGGGAAGGCTACACCTTC. It specifies CASSTGQGEGYTF.

The V and J genes are TRBV10-2 and TRBJ2-2, with TRBD2 matching 13 bases. J lost 5 bases, V lost 8 bases, and 5 bases had no gene match. This CDR3 region has 15 residues. Germline CDR1 and CDR2: WSHSY and SAAADI. This CDR3 is CASRLAGGGTGELFF. CDR3 nucleotide sequence: TGCGCCAGCCGACTAGCGGGGGGCGGGACCGGGGAGCTGTTTTTT.

This chain joins TRBV30 and TRBJ1-4, with D tentatively TRBD1 (6 bases). V lost 0 bases to trimming and J lost 6 bases, with 20 bases between them. The CDR3 length is 17 residues. Germline V lookup: CDR1 GTSNPN, CDR2 SVGIG (reference sequence). CDR3 sequence reads: CAWSVSDGETGHEKLFF. For the CDR3, the DNA is TGTGCCTGGAGTGTGTCGGATGGTGAGACAGGTCATGAAAAACTGTTTTTT.